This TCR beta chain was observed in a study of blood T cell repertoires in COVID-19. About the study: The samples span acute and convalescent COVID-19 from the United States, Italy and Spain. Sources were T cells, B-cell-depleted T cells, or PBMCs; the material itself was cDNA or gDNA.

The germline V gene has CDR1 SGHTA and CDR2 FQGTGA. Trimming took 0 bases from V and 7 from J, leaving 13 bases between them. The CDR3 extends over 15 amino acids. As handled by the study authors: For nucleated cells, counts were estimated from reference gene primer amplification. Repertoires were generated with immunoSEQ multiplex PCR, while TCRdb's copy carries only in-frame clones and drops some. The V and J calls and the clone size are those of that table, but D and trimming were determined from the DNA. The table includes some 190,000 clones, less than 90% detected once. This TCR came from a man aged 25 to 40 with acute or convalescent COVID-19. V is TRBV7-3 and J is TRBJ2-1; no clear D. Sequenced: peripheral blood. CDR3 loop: CASSLTSLLANEQFF. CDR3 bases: TGTGCCAGCAGCTTAACGTCACTATTGGCTAATGAGCAGTTCTTC.